This TCR beta chain was captured in a study of control samples from healthy donors and cancer patients. Generated by immunoSEQ multiplex PCR, the TCRdb table keeps only in-frame clones and is missing some. The table has approximately 24,000 clones, around 83% seen once. Germline lookup yields CDR1 SGHRS and CDR2 YFSETQ. Trimming removed 3 bases at V and 6 bases at J, with 15 bases between. This CDR3 has 15 residues. The TCR comes from a man aged 55 to 70 with colorectal cancer. Input material: PBMCs. The chain combines TRBV5-1 with TRBJ2-2, with D possibly TRBD1 on 8 matching bases. The CDR3 bases are TGCGCCAGCAGCTCGACAGGGGAGGGGTCCGGGGAGCTGTTTTTT. Translated: CASSSTGEGSGELFF.